The table lists the clone carrying this T cell receptor beta chain with many counts. Its antigen is unidentified. Germline assignment: CDR1 SGHRS and CDR2 YFSETQ. The CDR3 length is 16 residues. V was clipped by 0 bases and J by 4 bases; unmatched bases: 5. This sample was included in a study of CD8 T cells in ankylosing spondylitis. TCRdb redid the calling of the 5' RACE reads with MiXCR, one entry per CDR3 protein. This table holds more than 500,000 distinct CDR3 sequences, 5.3% found once. General study findings and limits: Among TCR beta sequences, a motif of under 10 highly homologous variants appeared characteristic of ankylosing spondylitis blood. Those disease-linked clones were CD8+; they were also relatively rare in peripheral blood.

Material for sequencing was blood, either unsorted or a sorted T cell fraction (not recorded which). The origin of this receptor is a male donor with ankylosing spondylitis. The rearrangement uses TRBV5-1 and TRBJ2-3; 10 positions match TRBD2. CDR3 amino acids: CASSLGIAGGADTQYF. The CDR3, as DNA: TGCGCCAGCAGCTTGGGGATAGCGGGAGGAGCAGATACGCAGTATTTT. Full variable domain (outside the CDR3, taken from reference TRBV5-1 and TRBJ2-3): KAGVTQTPRYLIKTRGQQVTLSCSPISGHRSVSWYQQTPGQGLQFLFEYFSETQRNKGNFPGRFSGRQFSNSRSEMNVSTLELGDSALYLCASSLGIAGGADTQYFGPGTRLTVL.